This T cell receptor beta chain was captured in a study of blood T cell repertoires in COVID-19. Using immunoSEQ multiplex PCR, the repertoire was profiled, and TCRdb retains in-frame clones only, with some absent. The table has approximately 450,000 clones, 80% to 90% seen once; the top ten hold around 1.1%. The germline CDR1 and CDR2 sequences are SGHRS and YFSETQ. V shed 0 bases and J shed 0 bases, with 10 bases lying between them. The length of the CDR3 is 16 residues. The specimen was PBMCs or T cells enriched from blood (not recorded which). The J gene is TRBJ1-3, the V gene TRBV5-1; no reliable D call. This receptor was obtained from a man aged 25-45 years who had recovered from COVID-19. The chain's CDR3 is CASSLDPGLSGNTIYF. The CDR3 nucleotides read TGCGCCAGCAGCTTGGACCCGGGTCTCTCTGGAAACACCATATATTTT. Using reference TRBV5-1 and TRBJ1-3 for the parts outside the CDR3, the full variable domain is KAGVTQTPRYLIKTRGQQVTLSCSPISGHRSVSWYQQTPGQGLQFLFEYFSETQRNKGNFPGRFSGRQFSNSRSEMNVSTLELGDSALYLCASSLDPGLSGNTIYFGEGSWLTVV.